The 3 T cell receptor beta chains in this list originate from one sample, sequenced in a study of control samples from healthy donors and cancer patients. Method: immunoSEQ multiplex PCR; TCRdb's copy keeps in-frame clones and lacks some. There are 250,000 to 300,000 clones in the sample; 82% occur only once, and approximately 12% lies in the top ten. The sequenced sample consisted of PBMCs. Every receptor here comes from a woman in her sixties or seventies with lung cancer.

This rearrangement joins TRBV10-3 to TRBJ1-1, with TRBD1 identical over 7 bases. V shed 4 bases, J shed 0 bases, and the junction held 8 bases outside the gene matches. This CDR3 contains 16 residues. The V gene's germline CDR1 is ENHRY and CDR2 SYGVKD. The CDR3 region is CAISGPGQTLNTEAFF. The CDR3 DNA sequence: TGTGCCATCAGTGGACCGGGACAGACCTTGAACACTGAAGCTTTCTTT.

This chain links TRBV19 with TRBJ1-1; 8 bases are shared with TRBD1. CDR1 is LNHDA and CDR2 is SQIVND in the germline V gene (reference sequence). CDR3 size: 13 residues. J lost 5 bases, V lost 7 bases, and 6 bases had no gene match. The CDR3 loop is CASKRQGATEAFF. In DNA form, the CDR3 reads TGTGCCAGTAAAAGGCAGGGGGCGACTGAAGCTTTCTTT.

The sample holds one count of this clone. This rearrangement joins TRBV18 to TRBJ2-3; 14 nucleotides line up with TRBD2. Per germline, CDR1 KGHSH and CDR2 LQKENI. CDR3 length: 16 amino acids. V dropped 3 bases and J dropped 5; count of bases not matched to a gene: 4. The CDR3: CASSPGTSGSLDTQYF. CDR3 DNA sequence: TGTGCCAGCTCACCCGGGACTAGCGGGAGTTTAGATACGCAGTATTTT.